These 25 T cell receptor beta chains share one sample of origin, sequenced in a study of shared clonotypes between healthy human individuals. Some clones are missing from TCRdb's copy, which holds only in-frame ones; the method was immunoSEQ multiplex PCR. The sample carries about 610,000 clones, about 96% recorded once. The naive CD8 subset, CD45RO-negative cells positively selected for CCR7, excluded terminally differentiated effector memory CD45RA+ cells. Material for sequencing was naive CD8+ T cells sorted from blood. Receptors originate from a woman in her twenties or thirties in good health.

The chain combines TRBV28 with TRBJ2-7, with D possibly TRBD2 on 6 matching bases. The CDR3 sequence is 14 residues long. Germline V gene lookup returns CDR1 MDHEN and CDR2 SYDVKM. Between the trimmed V and J ends, which lost 3 bases and 0 bases, there was a span of 9 bases. The CDR3 coding sequence is TGTGCCAGCAGTTTTGGCGGGACCTCCTACGAGCAGTACTTC. Amino acids: CASSFGGTSYEQYF.

V is TRBV30 and J is TRBJ1-2; the D is unclear. CDR3 length: 13 residues. Trimming left V 7 bases short and J 0 bases short, with 12 bases between. Per germline, CDR1 GTSNPN and CDR2 SVGIG (reference sequence). The CDR3 loop reads CASEAGANYGYTF. CDR3 bases: TGTGCCTCGGAGGCGGGAGCTAACTATGGCTACACCTTC.

The chain employs TRBV27 and TRBJ1-6; D is uncertain. Between the trimmed V and J ends, which lost 6 bases and 1 base, there was a span of 16 bases. The CDR3 loop spans 17 amino acids. Per the germline V gene, CDR1 is MNHEY and CDR2 is SMNVEV (reference sequence). CDR3 region: CASSPGVGESYNSPLHF. The CDR3 DNA follows: TGTGCCAGCAGCCCCGGGGTCGGGGAGTCCTATAATTCACCCCTCCACTTT.

The chain employs TRBV27 and TRBJ1-5; possible D gene TRBD1, 5 bases. Per germline, CDR1 MNHEY and CDR2 SMNVEV (reference sequence). This CDR3 region has 13 residues. V lost 6 bases to trimming and J lost 4 bases, with 10 bases between them. In DNA form, the CDR3 reads TGTGCCAGCAGGCGGGACGGAAATCAGCCCCAGCATTTT. This translates into CASRRDGNQPQHF.

This chain uses TRBV29-1 with TRBJ2-3, with 13 nucleotides matching TRBD2. J was trimmed by 4 bases and V by 4 bases; bases with no gene match: 8. The CDR3 contains 16 residues. Germline V gene sequence: CDR1 SQVTM, CDR2 ANQGSEA. The chain's CDR3 is CSVASGTSGISDTQYF. The CDR3 DNA reads TGCAGCGTTGCGTCCGGGACTAGCGGGATCTCAGATACGCAGTATTTT.

In its sample, this clone was seen a few times. This chain connects TRBV19 to TRBJ1-1; D may be TRBD1 (5 bases). V shed 7 bases and J shed 5 bases, with 20 bases lying between them. Germline CDR1 is LNHDA and CDR2 is SQIVND (reference sequence). The CDR3 is made up of 15 amino acids. The CDR3 DNA sequence: TGTGCCAGTACCCCAATCCAAGGGGCGTGGACTGAAGCTTTCTTT. It encodes CASTPIQGAWTEAFF.

The chain recombines TRBV27 with TRBJ1-5; D is perhaps TRBD1 (6 bases). Trimming removed 11 bases at V and 7 bases at J, with 9 bases between. The CDR3 spans 10 residues. Looked up from germline, CDR1 is MNHEY and CDR2 is SMNVEV (reference sequence). Here the CDR3 reads CARGGQPQHF. The CDR3 nucleotides read TGTGCCCGAGGGGGGCAGCCCCAGCATTTT.

V and J are TRBV7-8 and TRBJ2-7, with no clear D. The CDR3 contains 11 residues. V gave up 6 bases and J gave up 6 bases, with 9 bases separating them. CDR1 and CDR2 from the germline V gene are SGHVS and FQNEAQ. The CDR3 is CASSLGIEQYF. The CDR3 DNA follows: TGTGCCAGCAGTCTAGGCATCGAGCAGTACTTC. Full variable domain (rest looked up from reference TRBV7-8 and TRBJ2-7): GAGVSQSPRYKVAKRGQDVALRCDPISGHVSLFWYQQALGQGPEFLTYFQNEAQLDKSGLPSDRFFAERPEGSVSTLKIQRTQQEDSAVYLCASSLGIEQYFGPGTRLTVT.

The chain has TRBV19 and TRBJ2-7; a weak D match, TRBD2 (6 bases). Trimming took off 4 bases at V and 6 bases at J, with 19 bases between the two ends. The CDR3 contains 15 residues. Germline lookup yields CDR1 LNHDA and CDR2 SQIVND (reference sequence). The CDR3 sequence: CASSTGTVGGSEQYF. CDR3 DNA sequence: TGTGCCAGTAGTACCGGGACTGTAGGTGGATCCGAGCAGTACTTC.

V is TRBV19 and J is TRBJ2-1; possible D gene TRBD2, 6 bases. V shed 2 bases and J shed 8 bases, with 13 bases lying between them. The CDR3 is made up of 14 amino acids. Germline CDR1 and CDR2: LNHDA and SQIVND (reference sequence). CDR3 DNA sequence: TGTGCCAGTAGTATAATCGGGAGTGGGGATGAGCAGTTCTTC. Translation: CASSIIGSGDEQFF.

The chain links TRBV28 to TRBJ1-2; 10 nucleotides agree with TRBD1. In germline, CDR1 is MDHEN, CDR2 SYDVKM. Trimming cost V 3 bases and J 3 bases; bases outside gene matches: 13. This CDR3 is built from 18 residues. Here the CDR3 DNA reads TGTGCCAGCAGTTTTCCGACAGGGGGCTTGTGGGGGGACTATGGCTACACCTTC. It specifies CASSFPTGGLWGDYGYTF.

The chain recombines TRBV15 with TRBJ2-1; no clear D. The CDR3 is 15 residues long. CDR1 LNHNV and CDR2 YYDKDF come from the germline V gene (reference sequence). V was trimmed by 6 bases and J by 0 bases, leaving 12 bases between them. The CDR3 reads CATRLNDHSYNEQFF. CDR3 nucleotide sequence: TGTGCCACCAGACTCAATGACCACTCCTACAATGAGCAGTTCTTC.

The CDR3 DNA sequence: TGTGCCAGCAGTCCCCCCGGGACAGAGAATCAGCCCCAGCATTTT. As protein: CASSPPGTENQPQHF. The rearrangement uses TRBV28 and TRBJ1-5; 7 nucleotides agree with TRBD1. V was clipped by 5 bases and J by 4 bases; unmatched bases: 8. This CDR3 is built from 15 residues. Germline CDR1 and CDR2: MDHEN and SYDVKM.

The gene calls are TRBV19 and TRBJ2-7; either TRBD1 or TRBD2 may supply D (5 bases each). V was clipped by 6 bases and J by 4 bases, with 19 bases between them. The CDR3 sequence is 15 residues long. Germline V gene data show CDR1 as LNHDA and CDR2 as SQIVND (reference sequence). The DNA of the CDR3 is TGTGCCAGTAGCGGGACCCACACGGAGTTTTACGAGCAGTACTTC. Its protein product is CASSGTHTEFYEQYF.

The chain recombines TRBV27 with TRBJ2-2, with 9 bases matching TRBD1. V lost 3 bases, J lost 7 bases, and 12 bases stayed unmatched. The CDR3 has 17 amino acids. In germline, CDR1 is MNHEY, CDR2 SMNVEV (reference sequence). CDR3 coding DNA: TGTGCCAGCAGTTTGATCGGGACAGGGCGGGGAGTCGGGGAGCTGTTTTTT. Its translation: CASSLIGTGRGVGELFF.

The rearrangement joins TRBV19 to TRBJ1-5; a possible D gene is TRBD1 (6 bases). Germline V gene lookup returns CDR1 LNHDA and CDR2 SQIVND (reference sequence). The CDR3 spans 14 residues. Trimming left V 7 bases short and J 3 bases short, with 13 bases between. CDR3 residues: CASMIRDNNQPQHF. The CDR3 nucleotides are TGTGCCAGTATGATCCGGGACAACAATCAGCCCCAGCATTTT.

The chain carries TRBV11-2 and TRBJ2-7, with D perhaps TRBD2 (6 bases). This CDR3 is built from 16 residues. Germline-derived CDR1 and CDR2 are SGHAT and FQNNGV. The germline V and J ends were trimmed by 0 bases and 0 bases, with 12 bases remaining between them. This CDR3 reads CASSLDLLALSYEQYF. Here the CDR3 DNA reads TGTGCCAGCAGCTTAGATCTACTAGCCCTCTCCTACGAGCAGTACTTC.

This rearrangement joins TRBV4-1 to TRBJ1-4; D not certain. V lost 3 bases, J lost 8 bases, and 10 bases lay in between. Germline-derived CDR1 and CDR2 are MGHRA and YSYEKL. This CDR3 contains 13 residues. This chain's CDR3 is CASSHRVGEKLFF. CDR3 DNA sequence: TGCGCCAGCAGCCATCGAGTAGGGGAAAAACTGTTTTTT.

This clone was observed once. The V gene is TRBV19, the J gene TRBJ2-3, with D unresolved. The length of the CDR3 is 14 residues. The V and J ends lost 5 bases and 1 base respectively, with 10 bases between them. Germline lookup yields CDR1 LNHDA and CDR2 SQIVND (reference sequence). CDR3 nucleotide sequence: TGTGCCAGTAGTCCCGTTCTTCGCACAGATACGCAGTATTTT. Translated: CASSPVLRTDTQYF.

The V call is TRBV28, the J call TRBJ2-5, with TRBD2 as a possible D gene (5 bases). The V gene lost 5 bases and the J gene lost 1 base, with 14 bases spanning the gap. Germline CDR1 MDHEN, CDR2 SYDVKM. This CDR3 has 15 residues. CDR3 sequence reads: CASSPPGVPQETQYF. CDR3 DNA: TGTGCCAGCAGTCCCCCCGGGGTTCCCCAAGAGACCCAGTACTTC.

V is TRBV9 and J is TRBJ1-4; 10 bases fit TRBD1. Germline loops: CDR1 SGDLS, CDR2 YYNGEE. The length of the CDR3 is 17 residues. V lost 4 bases to trimming and J lost 3 bases; unmatched junction nucleotides: 9. CDR3 nucleotides: TGTGCCAGCAGCCCCCGGGACAGGGGACCCGCTAATGAAAAACTGTTTTTT. This gives the protein CASSPRDRGPANEKLFF. The variable domain in full, with the rest retrieved from reference TRBV9 and TRBJ1-4, is DSGVTQTPKHLITATGQRVTLRCSPRSGDLSVYWYQQSLDQGLQFLIQYYNGEERAKGNILERFSAQQFPDLHSELNLSSLELGDSALYFCASSPRDRGPANEKLFFGSGTQLSVL.

The rearrangement joins TRBV4-1 to TRBJ2-7; no reliable D call. This CDR3 comprises 16 residues. Germline V CDR1 and CDR2: MGHRA, YSYEKL. Trimming shortened V by 1 base and J by 0 bases, and 13 bases separated the two germline ends. The CDR3 here is CASSQGVSSFSYEQYF. For the CDR3, the DNA is TGCGCCAGCAGCCAAGGGGTCTCGTCCTTCTCCTACGAGCAGTACTTC.

This chain links TRBV5-1 with TRBJ2-1; no definite D call. Germline V lookup: CDR1 SGHRS, CDR2 YFSETQ. V lost 0 bases to trimming and J lost 3 bases, with 4 bases between them. This CDR3 has 13 residues. This CDR3 is CASSLDYYNEQFF. The CDR3 nucleotides are TGCGCCAGCAGCTTGGACTACTACAATGAGCAGTTCTTC. The entire variable domain, with the rest obtained from reference TRBV5-1 and TRBJ2-1, is as follows: KAGVTQTPRYLIKTRGQQVTLSCSPISGHRSVSWYQQTPGQGLQFLFEYFSETQRNKGNFPGRFSGRQFSNSRSEMNVSTLELGDSALYLCASSLDYYNEQFFGPGTRLTVL.

J is TRBJ2-3 and V is TRBV10-3; D unclear. The CDR3 runs to 14 residues. Deletions cut 2 bases from V and 4 bases from J, with 10 bases between. CDR1 and CDR2 from the germline V gene are ENHRY and SYGVKD. The CDR3 DNA follows: TGTGCCATCAGTGAGAGTTGGGGTTCAGATACGCAGTATTTT. It translates to CAISESWGSDTQYF.

The chain uses TRBV28 and TRBJ1-1; D is perhaps TRBD1 (6 bases). The germline V gene encodes CDR1 MDHEN and CDR2 SYDVKM. The CDR3 is made up of 15 amino acids. The V end lost 6 bases, the J end lost 5 bases, and 19 bases lay between the germline ends. The CDR3 sequence: CASSLYEDSGTEAFF. CDR3 in DNA: TGTGCCAGCAGCCTCTACGAGGACAGCGGGACTGAAGCTTTCTTT.